The rows below give T cell receptor beta chains drawn from one sample of a study of T cell clonotyping in hematopoietic cell transplantation. Profiling relied on immunoSEQ multiplex PCR, and the TCRdb table lists in-frame clones only, not all of them. The sample consists of 45,000 or so clones, around 80% of them appearing once. Sequenced material: peripheral blood mononuclear cells, taken before stem cell transplant. Source of these receptors: a man aged 55 to 70 with myelodysplastic syndrome. Some clones in this sample may be carry-over from other donors' samples. CDR3s include the opening cysteine and the closing phenylalanine or tryptophan. Each record gives: CDR3 protein, V gene, J gene, clone size. Clone size is not always given. Where it is, it says once, few, many or a class for expanded clones.

CSVGSGQLNTEAFF	TRBV29-1	TRBJ1-1	-
CASSPRQGAIEAFF	TRBV7-9	TRBJ1-1	-
CATRQGGHSYEQYF	TRBV6-5	TRBJ2-7	-
CASNGYEQFF	TRBV27	TRBJ2-1	-
CASSLKNTEAFF	TRBV7-9	TRBJ1-1	-
CASSPSDRGGGSNQPQHF	TRBV7-2	TRBJ1-5	-
CASSELDSSYEQYF	TRBV6-4	TRBJ2-7	-
CASSQGSGSSYNEQFF	TRBV4-3	TRBJ2-1	-
CAIRVGGSSSGNTIYF	TRBV2	TRBJ1-3	-
CASSQGDYGYTF	TRBV7-9	TRBJ1-2	few
CASSFRDSGYGYTF	TRBV5-4	TRBJ1-2	-
CASSLTRDYNEQFF	TRBV11-2	TRBJ2-1	-
CASSFKETQYF	TRBV7-2	TRBJ2-5	few
CASSLRLAVAGSAKNIQYF	TRBV7-6	TRBJ2-4	-
CAILDWSQETQYF	TRBV6-1	TRBJ2-5	once
CASSIQGGRSNQPQHF	TRBV19	TRBJ1-5	once
CASSKNTGELFF	TRBV14	TRBJ2-2	-
CASTPLGQIYGYTF	TRBV9	TRBJ1-2	-
CASSLERIAGPRKGRETQYF	TRBV4-3	TRBJ2-5	once
CASSSLGGGGTDTQYF	TRBV27	TRBJ2-3	-
CASRFGRSSGNTIYF	TRBV6-5	TRBJ1-3	-
CASSSRRGMNTEAFF	TRBV7-9	TRBJ1-1	once
CSAGWADYGYTF	TRBV29-1	TRBJ1-2	few
CASSFKSGEVF	TRBV7-9	TRBJ2-1	-
CASSIGQRESPLHF	TRBV7-8	TRBJ1-6	once
CATSRDLSSYNEQFF	TRBV15	TRBJ2-1	-
CASSTSLLQKQYF	TRBV5-8	TRBJ2-7	-
CAISGSGDTEAFF	TRBV10-3	TRBJ1-1	-
CASSPRTGGLNYGYTF	TRBV7-2	TRBJ1-2	-
CASKSLGTGDYEQYF	TRBV2	TRBJ2-7	-
CASSEGQTNSGNTIYF	TRBV5-1	TRBJ1-3	-
CASSWDSYGYTF	TRBV7-2	TRBJ1-2	-
CASSLFRGSGKAGELFF	TRBV27	TRBJ2-2	once
CASSQDGTGRSPGSNEKLFF	TRBV4-1	TRBJ1-4	-
CASSELSGGYNEQFF	TRBV6-1	TRBJ2-1	-
CASSRGTGTYTEAFF	TRBV18	TRBJ1-1	-
CASSLSENTEAFF	TRBV7-3	TRBJ1-1	-
CASSPGLFTDTQYF	TRBV7-6	TRBJ2-3	-
CASRSTGIYGELFF	TRBV19	TRBJ2-2	few
CAWSLGLAGETQYF	TRBV30	TRBJ2-5	once
CASSLRTTPLDTQYF	TRBV11-2	TRBJ2-3	-
CASSLGTSGTYEQYF	TRBV27	TRBJ2-7	-
CASSLNSRDSSYNEQFF	TRBV11-2	TRBJ2-1	-
CASRRVSNTEAFF	TRBV27	TRBJ1-1	-
CASRADRGDWYEQYF	TRBV2	TRBJ2-7	-